This T cell receptor (beta chain) was obtained from a study of T cells in Graves' hyperthyroidism and ophthalmopathy. Study conclusions and caveats: Patients with ophthalmopathy were separated from those with stable hyperthyroidism by a 13 V-J model.

From RNA transcripts, TCR beta CDR3 regions were amplified. An initial round of RT-PCR targeting the TCR CDR3 relied on the HTBI primer set. TCRdb passed the multiplex PCR reads through MiXCR, listing each CDR3 protein once. This table holds roughly 630,000 distinct CDR3 sequences, less than 20% found once. Details on this clonotype: Antigen: not known.

Germline values: CDR1 SNHLY, CDR2 FYNNEI. Germline trimming cut 6 bases from V and 7 bases from J; bases unmatched to any gene: 3. This CDR3 is built from 14 residues. The gene calls are TRBV2 and TRBJ2-1, with 13 bases lining up with TRBD2. This TCR came from a woman aged 30 to 39 with Graves' hyperthyroidism. Sequenced sample: blood. CDR3: CASRGLAGRNEQFF. The CDR3 DNA reads TGTGCCAGCAGGGGACTAGCGGGAAGGAATGAGCAGTTCTTC. Complete variable domain (other parts from reference TRBV2 and TRBJ2-1): EPEVTQTPSHQVTQMGQEVILRCVPISNHLYFYWYRQILGQKVEFLVSFYNNEISEKSEIFDDQFSVERPDGSNFTLKIRSTKLEDSAMYFCASRGLAGRNEQFFGPGTRLTVL.